This T cell receptor (beta chain) appears in the sequencing data of a study of T cell repertoires in cytomegalovirus infection. CDR1 and CDR2 from the germline V gene are MNHEY and SMNVEV (reference sequence). The CDR3 length is 13 residues. V lost 6 bases and J 2 bases, leaving 7 bases between the germline ends. MiXCR was run by TCRdb on the reads, yielding one entry per CDR3 protein. The sample yields roughly 600,000 distinct CDR3 sequences, around 24% seen once. Sequences were obtained from CD8+ T cells from PBMCs. This sequence joins TRBV27 and TRBJ2-2; D remains ambiguous. This clonotype originated in a human donor in good health (CMV status not recorded). Some clones in this sample may be carry-over from other donors' samples. The CDR3 region is CASRVLNTGELFF. The CDR3 nucleotides read TGTGCCAGCAGGGTCTTAAACACCGGGGAGCTGTTTTTT.